This T cell receptor (beta chain) is from a study of STAT5B mutations in CD4+ large granular lymphocyte leukemia. V lost 4 bases, J lost 4 bases, and 8 bases stayed unmatched. The CDR3 consists of 16 residues. Germline loops: CDR1 SGHRS, CDR2 YFSETQ. The method was immunoSEQ multiplex PCR; TCRdb's version includes in-frame clones alone and lacks a portion of them. The table has 30,000 to 40,000 clones, around 80% seen once. The J gene is TRBJ2-3, the V gene TRBV5-1; 11 bases line up with TRBD2. The TCR originated in a human donor in good health. The material sequenced was CD4+ T cells from blood buffy coats. CDR3: CASSGELAGVPDTQYF. The CDR3 DNA is TGCGCCAGCAGCGGAGAACTAGCGGGAGTGCCAGATACGCAGTATTTT.